A single sample gave rise to the 11 T cell receptor beta chains below, sequenced in a study of Graves' ophthalmopathy and Graves' hyperthyroidism (dated by TCRdb to the late 2010s). Sequenced on an Illumina HiSeq 2000. TCR beta CDR3 regions were amplified from RNA transcripts for repertoire sequencing. The first round of RT-PCR was done with HTBI primers and the Qiagen OneStep RT-PCR kit, and was followed by a second round of multiplex PCR, then size selection and purification. The public reads were reanalyzed by TCRdb: fastp trimming at Q25, MiXCR alignment, in-frame beta chains only. For every CDR3 protein sequence, its rows merge into one entry that carries the most common genes and DNA. The sample table contains 500,000 to 800,000 distinct CDR3 sequences; only one count was recorded for just over 40% of them. Around 3.3% of the sample is held by the ten biggest clonotypes. Sequencing was performed on peripheral blood. The origin of the receptors is an adult man with Graves' ophthalmopathy.

Only a few counts were recorded for this clonotype. The chain recombines TRBV6-6 with TRBJ1-4; D perhaps matches TRBD1 (5 bases). Between the trimmed V and J ends, which lost 2 bases and 4 bases, there was a span of 11 bases. The CDR3 extends over 15 amino acids. Germline assignment: CDR1 MNHNY and CDR2 SVGAGI (reference sequence). CDR3 coding DNA: TGTGCCAGCAGTTACACGGGGACCTATAATGAAAAACTGTTTTTT. Translated, it gives CASSYTGTYNEKLFF.

Concerning this clonotype: Relative to the germline gene, one junction end is altered; a read error may explain this. J is TRBJ1-1 and V is TRBV29-1; 9 bases map to TRBD1. CDR3 size: 13 residues. Germline assignment: CDR1 SQVTM and CDR2 ANQGSEA. CDR3 sequence: CSSGQGTNTGAFF. The CDR3 region has the DNA TGCAGCTCAGGACAGGGGACAAACACTGGAGCTTTCTTT.

The V and J genes are TRBV13 and TRBJ2-3; possible D gene TRBD1, 5 bases. The CDR3 contains 14 residues. The V end was cut by 6 bases, the J end by 0 bases, with 10 bases between. Per the germline V gene, CDR1 is PRHDT and CDR2 is FYEKMQ (reference sequence). The CDR3 protein is CASSGASSTDTQYF. CDR3 nucleotide sequence: TGTGCCAGCAGTGGGGCTTCTAGCACAGATACGCAGTATTTT.

The sample holds many counts of this clonotype. The chain couples TRBV9 to TRBJ2-7, with TRBD2 identical over 8 bases. The CDR3 has 15 amino acids. The germline gives CDR1 SGDLS, CDR2 YYNGEE. With V trimmed by 4 bases and J by 5 bases, 11 bases remained unmatched. CDR3 DNA sequence: TGTGCCAGCAGCCCCATCGTTAGCGGGATAGACGAGCAGTACTTC. This translates into CASSPIVSGIDEQYF.

The genes are TRBV12-5 and TRBJ1-4; 7 bases map to TRBD1. CDR3 length: 16 amino acids. Germline V gene data show CDR1 as LGHNT and CDR2 as FRNRAP. V lost 0 bases to trimming and J lost 2 bases; unmatched junction nucleotides: 3. CDR3 DNA: TGTGCTAGTGGTTTGGTCCAGGGGGGGACTAATGAAAAACTGTTTTTT. It is translated as CASGLVQGGTNEKLFF.

V usage is TRBV10-3 and J usage is TRBJ1-2; possible D gene TRBD1, 5 bases. The length of the CDR3 is 13 residues. Germline values: CDR1 ENHRY, CDR2 SYGVKD. Between the trimmed V and J ends, which lost 0 bases and 4 bases, there was a span of 6 bases. The CDR3 DNA is TGTGCCATCAGTGAGTCAGGGACCTATGGCTACACCTTC. Protein product: CAISESGTYGYTF.

With regard to this clonotype: The junction shows a germline mismatch at one end, possibly a read error. The chain uses TRBV7-3 and TRBJ2-2; 8 nucleotides line up with TRBD1. The CDR3 has 16 residues. Germline CDR1 and CDR2: SGHTA and FQGTGA. The CDR3 DNA reads TGTGCCAGCGGCTTAAGGCAGGGGGCGACCACCGGGGAGCTGTTTTTT. This sequence encodes CASGLRQGATTGELFF.

This clonotype showed up many times. V and J are TRBV9 and TRBJ2-7, with TRBD2 matching 7 bases. This CDR3 is 17 amino acids long. Unmatched junction bases numbered 15, after V lost 4 bases and J lost 2 bases. Germline CDR1 reads SGDLS; CDR2 reads YYNGEE. CDR3 amino acids: CASSSSGTLLPTYEQYF. CDR3 in DNA: TGTGCCAGCAGCTCCAGCGGGACCCTACTCCCAACCTACGAGCAGTACTTC.

The chain links TRBV20-1 to TRBJ1-5, with 7 bases fitting TRBD1. Germline CDR1 is DFQATT and CDR2 is SNEGSKA (reference sequence). V lost 5 bases to trimming and J lost 11 bases; unmatched junction nucleotides: 12. CDR3 size: 13 residues. In nucleotides, the CDR3 is TGCAGTGCTCCCGGGACAGTCCAAGAGACCCAGCATTTT. This encodes CSAPGTVQETQHF.

The chain joins TRBV7-9 to TRBJ2-1, with 10 bases matching TRBD1. This CDR3 spans 16 amino acids. Germline V gene lookup returns CDR1 SEHNR and CDR2 FQNEAQ (reference sequence). The trim removed 0 bases at V and 10 bases at J, leaving 9 bases unmatched. The chain's CDR3 is CASSLAGTGVLGEQFF. The CDR3 DNA reads as TGTGCCAGCAGCTTAGCGGGGACAGGGGTCCTTGGGGAGCAGTTCTTC. The variable domain in full, with the rest retrieved from reference TRBV7-9 and TRBJ2-1, is DTGVSQNPRHKITKRGQNVTFRCDPISEHNRLYWYRQTLGQGPEFLTYFQNEAQLEKSRLLSDRFSAERPKGSFSTLEIQRTEQGDSAMYLCASSLAGTGVLGEQFFGPGTRLTVL.

The V call is TRBV20-1, the J call TRBJ2-2; no clear D gene. Germline values: CDR1 DFQATT, CDR2 SNEGSKA (reference sequence). Trimming took off 0 bases at V and 3 bases at J, with 11 bases between the two ends. CDR3 length: 15 residues. CDR3 region: CSARDLKRDTGELFF. The CDR3 DNA reads as TGCAGTGCTAGAGATTTGAAACGGGACACCGGGGAGCTGTTTTTT.